A single sample gave rise to the 26 T cell receptor beta chains below, sequenced in a study of breast tumors, draining lymph nodes, adjacent tissues. TCRdb reprocessed the multiplex PCR reads via MiXCR and lists one record per CDR3 protein. Among roughly 120,000 distinct CDR3 sequences listed, just under 20% were seen once. The lymph nodes were axillary draining lymph nodes from breast cancer patients. The sample consisted of axillary lymph node tissue. The receptors derive from a female donor with breast cancer. Some clones in this sample may be carry-over from other donors' samples.

This clonotype has ten or more counts. The CDR3 loop reads CASSLGTEDTQYF. CDR3 coding DNA: TGTGCCAGCAGTTTAGGGACAGAAGATACGCAGTATTTT. The V gene is TRBV12-3 or TRBV12-4, the J gene TRBJ2-3, with D tentatively TRBD1 (6 bases). Trimming cost V 1 base and J 5 bases, with 7 bases left between them. The CDR3 has 13 amino acids.

The J gene is TRBJ2-4, the V gene TRBV4-2; possibly TRBD1 for D (6 bases). V was pared by 0 bases and J by 4 bases, with 13 bases between. The CDR3 is 16 residues long. Germline CDR1 reads LGHNA; CDR2 reads YNFKEQ. CDR3 coding DNA: TGTGCCAGCAGCCAAGATGAAACAGGGATAAAAAACATTCAGTACTTC. Protein: CASSQDETGIKNIQYF.

The chain uses TRBV5-4 and TRBJ2-1; TRBD2 agrees at 8 bases. There are 17 residues in the CDR3. The germline V gene encodes CDR1 SGHNT and CDR2 YYREEE (reference sequence). V gave up 0 bases and J gave up 0 bases; unmatched junction bases: 5. The CDR3: CASSLGSSGSSYNEQFF. The CDR3 nucleotides read TGTGCCAGCAGCTTGGGTTCCAGCGGGAGCTCCTACAATGAGCAGTTCTTC.

This clonotype turned up a few times. This clone may be a read error of a much larger clone one base away. The chain joins TRBV20-1 to TRBJ1-6, with D possibly being TRBD1 (6 bases). This CDR3 has 15 residues. Germline V gene sequence: CDR1 DFQATT, CDR2 SNEGSKA (reference sequence). Trimming left V 0 bases short and J 10 bases short, with 16 bases between. The CDR3 loop is CSAREGGGGGSPLHF. DNA for the CDR3: TGCAGTGCTAGAGAGGGCGGGGGGGGCGGGTCACCCCTCCACTTT.

This clonotype has ten or more counts. The V and J genes are TRBV7-2 and TRBJ2-1; 10 bases agree with TRBD2. V trimming: 6 bases; J trimming: 6 bases; junction bases outside the gene matches: 2. Per the germline V gene, CDR1 is SGHTA and CDR2 is FQGNSA. The CDR3 extends over 13 amino acids. The CDR3 region has the DNA TGTGCCAGCAGTCTAGCGGGAGCCAATGAGCAGTTCTTC. Protein sequence: CASSLAGANEQFF. The entire variable domain, with the rest obtained from reference TRBV7-2 and TRBJ2-1, is as follows: GAGVSQSPSNKVTEKGKDVELRCDPISGHTALYWYRQSLGQGLEFLIYFQGNSAPDKSGLPSDRFSAERTGGSVSTLTIQRTQQEDSAVYLCASSLAGANEQFFGPGTRLTVL.

This clonotype has just one count. This sequence may be a read error, since a much larger clone differs from it by one base. The CDR3 loop is CASSQESSYERYF. The CDR3 coding sequence is TGTGCCAGCAGCCAAGAAAGCAGCTACGAGCGGTACTTC. V is TRBV3-1 and J is TRBJ2-7; no reliable D call. Per the germline V gene, CDR1 is LGHDT and CDR2 is YNNKEL (reference sequence). The CDR3 covers 13 residues.

In this sample, this clonotype turned up many times. The chain couples TRBV4-2 to TRBJ1-2; the D gene is possibly TRBD1 (6 bases). The V gene's germline CDR1 is LGHNA and CDR2 YNFKEQ. V lost 0 bases, J lost 7 bases, and 12 bases lay in between. This CDR3 is 14 amino acids long. The CDR3 is CASSQDQGRGGYTF. The CDR3 DNA sequence: TGTGCCAGCAGCCAAGATCAGGGCAGGGGTGGCTACACCTTC.

This clonotype was counted at least ten times. The rearrangement uses TRBV5-6 and TRBJ2-7, with 8 bases lining up with TRBD1. With 3 bases clipped from V and 1 base from J, the junction kept 15 bases outside the gene matches. The CDR3 is 18 residues long. Germline V lookup: CDR1 SGHDT, CDR2 YYEEEE. Here the CDR3 reads CASSSLGAPGQASYEQYF. The DNA for the CDR3 is TGTGCCAGCAGCTCCCTAGGGGCCCCGGGACAGGCTTCCTACGAGCAGTACTTC.

This clonotype was found many times. The chain links TRBV4-1 to TRBJ1-6; 8 bases map to TRBD1. V was pared by 4 bases and J by 1 base, with 3 bases of the junction left unmatched. Germline loops: CDR1 MGHRA, CDR2 YSYEKL. The CDR3 spans 16 residues. CDR3 residues: CASSRTGRSYNSPLHF. The DNA of the CDR3 is TGCGCCAGCAGCCGGACAGGGAGATCCTATAATTCACCCCTCCACTTT.

CDR3 coding DNA: TGTGCCAGCAGCCAAGTACCGGGACTAGCGGGGGGATCCTCCTACAATGAGCAGTTCTTC. Translation gives CASSQVPGLAGGSSYNEQFF. The rearrangement links TRBV3-1 to TRBJ2-1; 15 bases fit TRBD2. This CDR3 spans 20 amino acids. Germline loops: CDR1 LGHDT, CDR2 YNNKEL (reference sequence). Trimming took 1 base from V and 0 from J; bases not matched to a gene: 7.

Remarks on this clonotype: This sequence may be a read error, since a much larger clone differs from it by one base. V gene TRBV5-1 combines with J gene TRBJ2-1, with 12 bases fitting TRBD2. CDR3 length: 16 residues. The germline V gene encodes CDR1 SGHRS and CDR2 YFSETQ. J was trimmed by 12 bases and V by 2 bases; bases with no gene match: 12. DNA for the CDR3: TGCGCCAGCAGCTTAGACCTAGCGGGAGGGCGGTTTGGGCAGTTCTTC. Residues: CASSLDLAGGRFGQFF. The whole variable domain, filled in from reference TRBV5-1 and TRBJ2-1, reads KAGVTQTPRYLIKTRGQQVTLSCSPISGHRSVSWYQQTPGQGLQFLFEYFSETQRNKGNFPGRFSGRQFSNSRSEMNVSTLELGDSALYLCASSLDLAGGRFGQFFGPGTRLTVL.

Many counts were recorded for this clonotype. The chain uses TRBV12-3 or TRBV12-4 and TRBJ1-2, with a possible D match to TRBD1 (6 bases). Trimming removed 6 bases at V and 8 bases at J, with 16 bases between. CDR3 length equals 13 residues. The chain's CDR3 is CASRRGRGEGYTF. The CDR3 DNA follows: TGTGCCAGCAGGAGGGGCAGGGGCGAAGGCTACACCTTC.

This clonotype was counted between two and nine times. With a much larger clone just one base away, this may be a read error. The conserved phenylalanine or tryptophan is not found at the CDR3 terminus, so this likely reflects a read error. V usage is TRBV29-1 and J usage is TRBJ2-7; D may be TRBD2 (6 bases). Germline V CDR1 and CDR2: SQVTM, ANQGSEA. CDR3 size: 12 residues. The V end lost 7 bases, the J end lost 6 bases, and 16 bases lay between the germline ends. The CDR3 here is CSAGHLGGEQYS. The DNA of the CDR3 is TGCAGCGCCGGTCATTTGGGGGGCGAGCAGTACTCC.

This clonotype came up many times. The chain recombines TRBV25-1 with TRBJ1-4, with a possible D match to TRBD1 (5 bases). The CDR3 is made up of 18 amino acids. The germline V gene has CDR1 MGHDK and CDR2 SYGVNS. V was clipped by 4 bases and J by 4 bases, with 22 bases between them. The CDR3 coding sequence is TGTGCCAGCAGTGCAAGTCTCGGGCTGGGGCTCATTAATGAAAAACTGTTTTTT. This sequence encodes CASSASLGLGLINEKLFF.

At least ten counts were recorded for this clonotype. The chain joins TRBV3-1 to TRBJ2-2; TRBD2 agrees at 7 bases. J was trimmed by 7 bases and V by 4 bases; bases with no gene match: 12. CDR3 length: 16 amino acids. Germline CDR1 is LGHDT and CDR2 is YNNKEL (reference sequence). CDR3 nucleotides: TGTGCCAGCAGCCCCCGAGAGGGGAGGGCCATCGGGGAGCTGTTTTTT. It codes for CASSPREGRAIGELFF.

This clonotype was seen more than once but under ten times. This sequence joins TRBV28 and TRBJ2-3; no clear D gene. The V gene lost 4 bases and the J gene lost 2 bases, with 4 bases spanning the gap. There are 12 residues in the CDR3. Germline V gene data show CDR1 as MDHEN and CDR2 as SYDVKM. CDR3 sequence reads: CASSSTTDTQYF. CDR3 in DNA: TGTGCCAGCAGTTCCACCACAGATACGCAGTATTTT.

This clonotype was recorded many times. The CDR3 bases are TGTGCCACCAAAGGGGAACGATCCTACGAGCAGTACTTC. Translated, it gives CATKGERSYEQYF. This chain uses TRBV15 with TRBJ2-7, with D possibly TRBD1 on 5 matching bases. The CDR3 is 13 residues long. V gave up 7 bases and J gave up 1 base, with 11 bases separating them. The germline V gene encodes CDR1 LNHNV and CDR2 YYDKDF (reference sequence).

This clonotype has at least ten counts. The gene calls are TRBV20-1 and TRBJ1-2; tentative D call: TRBD1 (5 bases). Trimming removed 0 bases from V and 1 base from J, with 12 bases in between. The germline V gene encodes CDR1 DFQATT and CDR2 SNEGSKA (reference sequence). The length of the CDR3 is 15 residues. The CDR3 protein is CSARDLIRDNYGYTF. CDR3 sequence (DNA): TGCAGTGCTAGAGATCTCATCAGGGATAACTATGGCTACACCTTC.

This clonotype was seen repeatedly, ten times or more. The rearrangement uses TRBV12-3 or TRBV12-4 and TRBJ2-1; D may be TRBD1 (6 bases). The CDR3 covers 13 residues. V was clipped by 6 bases and J by 4 bases, with 10 bases between them. CDR3 sequence (DNA): TGTGCCAGCAGCCTGACAGGTTACAATGAGCAGTTCTTC. Translated: CASSLTGYNEQFF.

This clonotype was observed a few times. J is TRBJ1-6 and V is TRBV5-4; TRBD1 matches 7 bases. This CDR3 has 14 amino acids. Germline V gene lookup returns CDR1 SGHNT and CDR2 YYREEE (reference sequence). Trimming cost V 0 bases and J 9 bases; bases outside gene matches: 3. In DNA, the CDR3 is TGTGCCAGCAGCTTGGACAGGGGTAGTTCACCCCTCCACTTT. This gives the protein CASSLDRGSSPLHF.

This clonotype has a count of ten or more. The rearrangement joins TRBV5-4 to TRBJ2-2; 11 nucleotides line up with TRBD2. This CDR3 is built from 15 residues. Per germline, CDR1 SGHNT and CDR2 YYREEE (reference sequence). J was trimmed by 7 bases and V by 1 base; bases with no gene match: 3. The CDR3 loop is CASSLRTSGSGELFF. CDR3 sequence (DNA): TGTGCCAGCAGCTTGAGAACTAGCGGGAGCGGGGAGCTGTTTTTT.

The V call is TRBV28, the J call TRBJ2-2; TRBD1 aligns across 10 bases. This CDR3 comprises 15 residues. The germline V gene encodes CDR1 MDHEN and CDR2 SYDVKM. V dropped 5 bases and J dropped 7; count of bases not matched to a gene: 7. CDR3 loop: CASSPGTGEGGELFF. CDR3 nucleotides: TGTGCCAGCAGTCCCGGGACAGGGGAGGGCGGGGAGCTGTTTTTT.

This clonotype was recorded many times. V gene TRBV13 combines with J gene TRBJ1-3; D is unclear. This CDR3 has 14 amino acids. V lost 7 bases, J lost 4 bases, and 14 bases lay in between. In germline, CDR1 is PRHDT, CDR2 FYEKMQ (reference sequence). Here the CDR3 reads CASISSVAGNTIYF. For the CDR3, the DNA is TGTGCCAGCATAAGTTCGGTGGCCGGAAACACCATATATTTT. Looking up the rest from reference TRBV13 and TRBJ1-3 gives the full variable domain: AAGVIQSPRHLIKEKRETATLKCYPIPRHDTVYWYQQGPGQDPQFLISFYEKMQSDKGSIPDRFSAQQFSDYHSELNMSSLELGDSALYFCASISSVAGNTIYFGEGSWLTVV.

This clonotype came up a few times. This rearrangement joins TRBV27 to TRBJ2-7; 12 bases are a match to TRBD1. Unmatched junction bases numbered 5, after V lost 2 bases and J lost 3 bases. Germline V lookup: CDR1 MNHEY, CDR2 SMNVEV (reference sequence). The CDR3 loop spans 16 amino acids. The CDR3 region is CASSLVGTGGFYEQYF. Written as DNA, the CDR3 is TGTGCCAGCAGTTTAGTTGGGACAGGGGGCTTCTACGAGCAGTACTTC.

With respect to this clonotype: This clone may be a read error of a much larger clone one base away. This rearrangement joins TRBV28 to TRBJ2-7; possibly TRBD1 or TRBD2 for D (5 bases each). CDR1 and CDR2 (germline): MDHEN, SYDVKM. The CDR3 covers 14 residues. The CDR3 spells CASSSGAGSYERYF. In DNA, the CDR3 is TGTGCCAGCAGTTCCGGGGCAGGGTCCTACGAGCGGTACTTC.

This clonotype was seen ten or more times. V usage is TRBV5-1 and J usage is TRBJ2-5, with a tentative D call TRBD1 (6 bases). The V gene lost 2 bases and the J gene lost 4 bases, with 12 bases spanning the gap. CDR1 and CDR2 from the germline V gene are SGHRS and YFSETQ. This CDR3 contains 14 residues. This chain's CDR3 is CASSLRQDPETQYF. The CDR3 DNA reads TGCGCCAGCAGCTTACGACAGGATCCAGAGACCCAGTACTTC.